One and the same sample provided the 23 T cell receptor beta chains below, sequenced in a study of Ad26.COV2.S vaccination and SARS-CoV-2 variants. TCRdb keeps only in-frame clones here, not all; method: immunoSEQ multiplex PCR. The repertoire consists of 300,000 to 400,000 clones, with 75% to 90% occurring once and the leading ten covering 5%. Treatment given: roughly 20 received Ad26.COV2.S at low or high dose, single or two shots; 5 received placebo; per-sample allocation not given. All samples were drawn on day 63, counting from the first vaccine or placebo injection. The sequencing here drew on peripheral blood, taken in a trial of Ad26.COV2.S vaccine versus placebo. Every receptor here comes from a person between 18 and 65 years old who received the Ad26.COV2.S COVID-19 vaccine or a placebo.

This chain connects TRBV18 to TRBJ2-1; 8 positions agree with TRBD1. This CDR3 has 15 amino acids. Germline V lookup: CDR1 KGHSH, CDR2 LQKENI. Trimming took 5 bases from V and 1 from J; bases not matched to a gene: 4. This chain's CDR3 is CASSGDRGSYNEQFF. The CDR3 bases are TGTGCCAGCTCAGGAGACAGGGGTTCCTACAATGAGCAGTTCTTC. Full variable domain (remainder filled in from reference TRBV18 and TRBJ2-1): NAGVMQNPRHLVRRRGQEARLRCSPMKGHSHVYWYRQLPEEGLKFMVYLQKENIIDESGMPKERFSAEFPKEGPSILRIQQVVRGDSAAYFCASSGDRGSYNEQFFGPGTRLTVL.

J is TRBJ2-1 and V is TRBV9, with 9 bases matching TRBD1. V shed 0 bases and J 6 bases; nucleotides not matched to a gene: 16. The CDR3 has 19 amino acids. Germline assignment: CDR1 SGDLS and CDR2 YYNGEE. CDR3 DNA sequence: TGTGCCAGCAGCGTAGAGGGATCGGACAGGGGAGGTTTGGGCAATGAGCAGTTCTTC. Protein product: CASSVEGSDRGGLGNEQFF.

V and J are TRBV7-9 and TRBJ2-3, with D possibly matching TRBD1 (6 bases). Trimming shortened V by 2 bases and J by 1 base, and 13 bases separated the two germline ends. CDR3 length: 16 residues. Germline V gene data show CDR1 as SEHNR and CDR2 as FQNEAQ (reference sequence). CDR3: CASSLPQGSGTDTQYF. CDR3 nucleotide sequence: TGTGCCAGCAGCTTACCTCAGGGGAGTGGCACAGATACGCAGTATTTT.

The chain joins TRBV11-3 to TRBJ2-1, with 11 bases identical to TRBD2. CDR3 length: 16 amino acids. The V and J ends lost 5 bases and 5 bases, in that order; junction bases with no gene match: 8. Germline V gene sequence: CDR1 SGHNT, CDR2 YENEEA. This CDR3 reads CASSPQLAGVDNEQFF. CDR3 bases: TGTGCCAGCAGCCCACAACTAGCGGGAGTCGACAATGAGCAGTTCTTC.

In regard to this clone: This same CDR3 is encoded by further DNA sequences in the sample. Here the CDR3 reads CASSQGSGSSYEQYF. As DNA, the CDR3 is TGTGCCAGCAGCCAAGGCAGCGGGTCGTCCTACGAGCAGTACTTC. The genes are TRBV3-1 (or the pseudogene TRBV3-2) and TRBJ2-7; a possible D gene is TRBD2 (6 bases). Trimming took 1 base from V and 1 from J, leaving 11 bases between them. Germline V gene data show CDR1 as LGHDT and CDR2 as YNNKEL (reference sequence). This CDR3 is 15 amino acids long.

The chain links TRBV6-1 to TRBJ1-3; D might be TRBD1 (6 bases). In germline, CDR1 is MNHNS, CDR2 SASEGT. The CDR3 covers 14 residues. V gave up 1 base and J gave up 4 bases, with 8 bases separating them. CDR3 nucleotides: TGTGCCAGCAGTGAAGGGACAGAGGGAAACACCATATATTTT. Residues: CASSEGTEGNTIYF.

CDR3 residues: CATDTPGTFDNSPLHF. In DNA form, the CDR3 reads TGTGCCACGGACACCCCGGGGACTTTCGATAATTCACCCCTCCACTTT. The chain joins TRBV11-3 to TRBJ1-6; D perhaps matches TRBD1 (5 bases). V was shortened by 10 bases and J by 5 bases, with 21 bases between the two germline ends. CDR1 SGHNT and CDR2 YENEEA come from the germline V gene. This CDR3 has 16 amino acids.

This clone appeared once. The V gene is TRBV4-1, the J gene TRBJ1-4; a weak D match, TRBD1 (6 bases). CDR1 is MGHRA and CDR2 is YSYEKL in the germline V gene. CDR3 length: 16 residues. Trimming took off 5 bases at V and 3 bases at J, with 16 bases between the two ends. CDR3 region: CASSAQGGRANEKLFF. The CDR3 bases are TGCGCCAGCAGCGCACAGGGAGGAAGGGCTAATGAAAAACTGTTTTTT.

The rearrangement joins TRBV6-2 or TRBV6-3 to TRBJ2-7; 7 positions match TRBD2. CDR3 length equals 17 residues. The V and J ends lost 4 bases and 0 bases, in that order; junction bases with no gene match: 12. Germline V lookup: CDR1 MNHEY, CDR2 SVGEGT. The CDR3 nucleotides read TGTGCCAGCAGTTCCCCCGGGAGGCGTAGGAGCTCCTACGAGCAGTACTTC. This encodes CASSSPGRRRSSYEQYF.

The chain couples TRBV3-1 (or the pseudogene TRBV3-2) to TRBJ2-3; D uncertain. CDR1 and CDR2 (germline): LGHDT, YNNKEL (reference sequence). The CDR3 has 15 residues. V lost 0 bases to trimming and J lost 2 bases, with 9 bases between them. CDR3 protein: CASSQEAGPTDTQYF. The CDR3 nucleotides read TGTGCCAGCAGCCAAGAAGCTGGACCCACAGATACGCAGTATTTT.

The genes are TRBV28 and TRBJ2-5; 10 bases line up with TRBD2. The CDR3 is 14 amino acids. Unmatched junction bases numbered 8, after V lost 6 bases and J lost 7 bases. The germline V gene encodes CDR1 MDHEN and CDR2 SYDVKM. Here the CDR3 reads CASSPGTSDGTQYF. DNA for the CDR3: TGTGCCAGCAGCCCAGGGACTAGCGACGGGACCCAGTACTTC.

The chain recombines TRBV18 with TRBJ1-4; 9 bases agree with TRBD1. Unmatched junction bases numbered 0, after V lost 4 bases and J lost 3 bases. Per the germline V gene, CDR1 is KGHSH and CDR2 is LQKENI. The CDR3 is 14 amino acids. The CDR3 is CASSHRGPNEKLFF. The CDR3 coding sequence is TGTGCCAGCTCACACAGGGGGCCTAATGAAAAACTGTTTTTT.

The gene calls are TRBV10-3 and TRBJ2-2, with TRBD1 identical over 7 bases. V gave up 4 bases and J gave up 0 bases; unmatched junction bases: 5. The CDR3 runs to 16 residues. CDR1 is ENHRY, CDR2 SYGVKD, per germline. The CDR3 loop is CAISASGTANTGELFF. The CDR3 region has the DNA TGTGCCATCAGTGCGTCCGGGACAGCGAACACCGGGGAGCTGTTTTTT.

The rearrangement uses TRBV27 and TRBJ2-1; possibly TRBD2 for D (6 bases). The CDR3 has 12 amino acids. V was clipped by 5 bases and J by 10 bases, with 12 bases between them. Germline assignment: CDR1 MNHEY and CDR2 SMNVEV (reference sequence). The CDR3 sequence is CASSPGGLEQFF. CDR3 nucleotides: TGTGCCAGCAGTCCTGGAGGGCTCGAGCAGTTCTTC.

The chain recombines TRBV30 with TRBJ2-7; TRBD2 agrees at 7 bases. The CDR3 is 16 amino acids. Unmatched junction bases numbered 13, after V lost 2 bases and J lost 3 bases. Looked up from germline, CDR1 is GTSNPN and CDR2 is SVGIG (reference sequence). The CDR3, as DNA: TGTGCCTGGAGTTCCCCCCCAACTAGCGCCTACTACGAGCAGTACTTC. This codes for CAWSSPPTSAYYEQYF.

The genes are TRBV7-6 and TRBJ2-3, with a weak D call TRBD1 (6 bases). V lost 3 bases and J 4 bases, leaving 8 bases between the germline ends. This CDR3 has 13 residues. CDR1 SGHVS and CDR2 FNYEAQ come from the germline V gene. As DNA, the CDR3 is TGTGCCAGCAGCTTCCAGGGGCCAGATACGCAGTATTTT. Its protein product is CASSFQGPDTQYF.

The chain employs TRBV7-9 and TRBJ1-4; no clear D. The V end was cut by 2 bases, the J end by 8 bases, with 15 bases between. The length of the CDR3 is 15 residues. Per the germline V gene, CDR1 is SEHNR and CDR2 is FQNEAQ (reference sequence). For the CDR3, the DNA is TGTGCCAGCAGCTTACGGTATGGGGAATTCGAAAAACTGTTTTTT. Its protein product is CASSLRYGEFEKLFF. Complete variable domain (other parts from reference TRBV7-9 and TRBJ1-4): DTGVSQNPRHKITKRGQNVTFRCDPISEHNRLYWYRQTLGQGPEFLTYFQNEAQLEKSRLLSDRFSAERPKGSFSTLEIQRTEQGDSAMYLCASSLRYGEFEKLFFGSGTQLSVL.

This chain links TRBV5-1 with TRBJ2-7; 10 nucleotides line up with TRBD1. This CDR3 spans 14 amino acids. Per the germline V gene, CDR1 is SGHRS and CDR2 is YFSETQ. V dropped 2 bases and J dropped 6; count of bases not matched to a gene: 5. The CDR3, as DNA: TGCGCCAGCAGCTTCTCTTGGACAGGGGGCGAGCAGTACTTC. Translation gives CASSFSWTGGEQYF.

On this clone: This CDR3 is also generated by other DNA sequences in the sample. This chain connects TRBV9 to TRBJ2-5; D is perhaps TRBD1 (5 bases). Looked up from germline, CDR1 is SGDLS and CDR2 is YYNGEE. The CDR3 totals 14 residues. Trimming stripped 0 bases from V and 2 bases from J, with 8 bases between. The CDR3 DNA is TGTGCCAGCAGCGTAGAGGGGTTTCAAGAGACCCAGTACTTC. It codes for CASSVEGFQETQYF.

The gene calls are TRBV18 and TRBJ2-4; 7 positions match TRBD2. From germline, CDR1 is KGHSH and CDR2 LQKENI. The CDR3 runs to 13 residues. Trimming removed 2 bases from V and 5 bases from J; junction bases left unmatched: 0. The CDR3 sequence is CASSPGRENIQYF. The CDR3 bases are TGTGCCAGCTCACCAGGGAGGGAAAACATTCAGTACTTC.

This clone turned up a few times. The chain links TRBV28 to TRBJ2-1, with a weak D call TRBD2 (6 bases). The germline CDR1 and CDR2 sequences are MDHEN and SYDVKM. The ends were cut back, 5 bases at V and 4 bases at J, with 18 bases in the middle. The CDR3 contains 16 residues. CDR3 coding DNA: TGTGCCAGCAGTCCGCCTCCCGGGACTGGGTACAATGAGCAGTTCTTC. It yields the protein CASSPPPGTGYNEQFF.

The rearrangement links TRBV5-8 to TRBJ2-5; 8 bases fit TRBD1. Germline V gene data show CDR1 as SGHTS and CDR2 as YDEGEE. The CDR3 loop spans 16 amino acids. V lost 0 bases, J lost 4 bases, and 8 bases stayed unmatched. CDR3 in amino acids: CASSLGQGITGETQYF. The CDR3 DNA sequence: TGTGCCAGCAGCTTGGGACAGGGGATAACCGGAGAGACCCAGTACTTC.

Written as DNA, the CDR3 is TGTGCCAGCAGCTCCACGGGGAACACCGGGGAGCTGTTTTTT. As protein: CASSSTGNTGELFF. The chain employs TRBV7-3 and TRBJ2-2; no clear D. This CDR3 contains 14 residues. With 4 bases removed from V and 1 base from J, the gap between germline ends came to 7 bases. In germline, CDR1 is SGHTA, CDR2 FQGTGA. The variable domain in full, with the rest retrieved from reference TRBV7-3 and TRBJ2-2, is GAGVSQTPSNKVTEKGKYVELRCDPISGHTALYWYRQSLGQGPEFLIYFQGTGAADDSGLPNDRFFAVRPEGSVSTLKIQRTERGDSAVYLCASSSTGNTGELFFGEGSRLTVL.